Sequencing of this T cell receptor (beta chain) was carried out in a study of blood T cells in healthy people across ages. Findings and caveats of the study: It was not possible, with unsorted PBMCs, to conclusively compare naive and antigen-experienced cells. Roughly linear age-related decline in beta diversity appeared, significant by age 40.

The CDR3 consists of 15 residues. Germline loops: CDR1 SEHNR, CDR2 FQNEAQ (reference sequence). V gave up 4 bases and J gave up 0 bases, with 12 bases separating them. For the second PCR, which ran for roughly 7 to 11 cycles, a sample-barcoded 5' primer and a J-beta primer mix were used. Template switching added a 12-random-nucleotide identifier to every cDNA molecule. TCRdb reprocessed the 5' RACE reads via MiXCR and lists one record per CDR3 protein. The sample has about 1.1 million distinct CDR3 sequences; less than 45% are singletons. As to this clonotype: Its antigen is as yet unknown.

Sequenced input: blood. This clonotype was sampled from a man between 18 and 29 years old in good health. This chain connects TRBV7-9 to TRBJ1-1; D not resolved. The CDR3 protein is CASSSTRAMNTEAFF. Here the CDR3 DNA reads TGTGCCAGCAGCTCCACACGCGCTATGAACACTGAAGCTTTCTTT.